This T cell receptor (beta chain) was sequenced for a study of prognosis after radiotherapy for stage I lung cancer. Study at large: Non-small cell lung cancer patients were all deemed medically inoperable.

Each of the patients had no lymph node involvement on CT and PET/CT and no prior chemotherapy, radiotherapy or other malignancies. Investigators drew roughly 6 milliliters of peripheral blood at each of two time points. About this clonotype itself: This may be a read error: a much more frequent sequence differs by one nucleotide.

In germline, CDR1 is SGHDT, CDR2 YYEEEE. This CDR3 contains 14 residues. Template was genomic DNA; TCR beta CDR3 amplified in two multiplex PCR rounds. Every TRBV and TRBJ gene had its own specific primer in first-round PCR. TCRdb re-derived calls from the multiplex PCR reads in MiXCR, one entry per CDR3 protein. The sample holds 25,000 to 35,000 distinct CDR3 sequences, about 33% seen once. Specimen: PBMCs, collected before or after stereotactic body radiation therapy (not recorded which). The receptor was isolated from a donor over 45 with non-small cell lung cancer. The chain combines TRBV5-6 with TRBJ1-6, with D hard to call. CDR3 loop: CDSSLAAVASPLHF. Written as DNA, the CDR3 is TGTGACAGCAGCTTGGCCGCCGTCGCTTCACCCCTCCACTTT.